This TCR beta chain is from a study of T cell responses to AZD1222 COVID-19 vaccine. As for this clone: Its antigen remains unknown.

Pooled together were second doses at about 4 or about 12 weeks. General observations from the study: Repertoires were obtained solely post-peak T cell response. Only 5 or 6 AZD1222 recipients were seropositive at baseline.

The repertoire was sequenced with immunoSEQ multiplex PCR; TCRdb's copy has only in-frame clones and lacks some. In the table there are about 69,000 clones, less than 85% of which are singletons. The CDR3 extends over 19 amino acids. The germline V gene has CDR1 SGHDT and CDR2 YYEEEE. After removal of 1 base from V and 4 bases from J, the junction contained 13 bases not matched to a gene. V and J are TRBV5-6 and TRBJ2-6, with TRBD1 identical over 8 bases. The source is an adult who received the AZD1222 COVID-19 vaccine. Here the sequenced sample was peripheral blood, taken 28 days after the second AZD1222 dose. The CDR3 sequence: CASSLIEQGGSRGANVLTF. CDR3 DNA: TGTGCCAGCAGCTTGATTGAACAGGGGGGTTCACGCGGGGCCAACGTCCTGACTTTC.